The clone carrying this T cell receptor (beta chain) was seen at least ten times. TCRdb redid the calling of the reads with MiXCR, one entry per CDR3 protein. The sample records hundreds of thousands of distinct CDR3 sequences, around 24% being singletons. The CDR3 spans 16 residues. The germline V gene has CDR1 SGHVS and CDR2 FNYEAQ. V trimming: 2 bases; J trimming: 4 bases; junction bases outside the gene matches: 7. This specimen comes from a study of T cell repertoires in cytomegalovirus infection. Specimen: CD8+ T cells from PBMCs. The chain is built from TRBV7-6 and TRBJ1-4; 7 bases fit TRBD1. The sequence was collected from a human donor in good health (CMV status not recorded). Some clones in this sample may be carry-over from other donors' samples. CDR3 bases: TGTGCCAGCAGCTTATTCCCCGGACAGGTTAATGAAAAACTGTTTTTT. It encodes CASSLFPGQVNEKLFF. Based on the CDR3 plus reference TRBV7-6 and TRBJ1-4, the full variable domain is GAGVSQSPRYKVTKRGQDVALRCDPISGHVSLYWYRQALGQGPEFLTYFNYEAQQDKSGLPNDRFSAERPEGSISTLTIQRTEQRDSAMYRCASSLFPGQVNEKLFFGSGTQLSVL.